Listed below are T cell receptor beta chains from one sample, sequenced in a study of radiation and T cells in renal cell carcinoma. Clones were sequenced by immunoSEQ multiplex PCR, and TCRdb holds only the in-frame ones, with some missing. This table has some 120,000 clones, approximately 80% appearing once. Sequences were derived from blood, sampled from a patient whose treatment included radiotherapy and nephrectomy. Every receptor here comes from a woman aged 55-75 years with renal cell carcinoma. CDR3s include the opening cysteine and the closing phenylalanine or tryptophan. The order of the fields is D gene, clone size, V gene, J gene, CDR3 DNA, CDR3 protein. A D gene is named only where the DNA matches it firmly. The size of a clone is reported for some rows only, either as once, few or many, or as a class for expanded clones.

.,.,TRBV19,TRBJ1-3,TGTGCCAGTAGTGTCGCAGGAGTGGGAGGAAACACCATATATTTT,CASSVAGVGGNTIYF
TRBD1,.,TRBV23-1,TRBJ1-6,TGCGCCAGCAGTCAATCGAGGGGAGAGGCGGGACAGGCTAGAAAAGATTATAATTCACCCCTCCACTTT,CASSQSRGEAGQARKDYNSPLHF
TRBD2,.,TRBV29-1,TRBJ2-2,TGCAGCGTTAGCGGGACCCTGGGGACCGGGGAGCTGTTTTTT,CSVSGTLGTGELFF
.,.,TRBV15,TRBJ1-4,TGTGCCACCAGCAGTGCAACTAATGAAAAACTGTTTTTT,CATSSATNEKLFF
.,once,TRBV28,TRBJ2-3,TGTGCCAGCAACATTCCTAGCACAGATACGCAGTATTTT,CASNIPSTDTQYF
.,few,TRBV11-2,TRBJ1-4,TGTGCCAGCAATGTAGGGACAAGTGAAAAACTGTTTTTT,CASNVGTSEKLFF
.,few,TRBV4-1,TRBJ1-2,TGCGCCAGCAGCCAAGAGGGGGGAGGCTATGGCTACACCTTC,CASSQEGGGYGYTF
TRBD2,.,TRBV2,TRBJ2-1,TGTGCCAGCAGTGACGGGACTACCACTTACAATGAGCAGTTCTTC,CASSDGTTTYNEQFF
.,.,TRBV15,TRBJ1-1,TGTGCCACCAGCAGAGATAATGGACAGAACACTGAAGCTTTCTTT,CATSRDNGQNTEAFF
TRBD1,few,TRBV10-3,TRBJ2-2,TGTGCCATCGGGACAGGGACGAACACCGGGGAGCTGTTTTTT,CAIGTGTNTGELFF
TRBD1,.,TRBV11-3,TRBJ2-1,TGTGCCAGCAGCTTGGGACAGGGGGGTTTCAATGAGCAGTTCTTC,CASSLGQGGFNEQFF
.,.,TRBV30,TRBJ2-7,TGTGCCTGGAGTGTCGGAGGTCTCGCCTACGAGCAGTACTTC,CAWSVGGLAYEQYF
.,.,TRBV5-4,TRBJ2-3,TGTGCCAGCAGCTTGGTCAGTGGAGGGGGCCGGAGGGATACGCAGTATTTT,CASSLVSGGGRRDTQYF
TRBD1,.,TRBV9,TRBJ2-3,TGTGCCAGCAGCCCTCGGACAGGGTCTAGCACAGATACGCAGTATTTT,CASSPRTGSSTDTQYF
TRBD1,.,TRBV11-2,TRBJ1-2,TGTGCCAGCAGCTTATTATCAGGGGGCAATGGCTACACCTTC,CASSLLSGGNGYTF
.,few,TRBV10-3,TRBJ1-5,TGTGCCATCAGTGGCGGGAGGGCCAATCAGCCCCAGCATTTT,CAISGGRANQPQHF
.,.,TRBV5-1,TRBJ2-2,TGCGCCAGCAGCTCCAAAGTCGGGACGGTGAACACCGGGGAGCTGTTTTTT,CASSSKVGTVNTGELFF
TRBD2,.,TRBV5-4,TRBJ2-5,TGTGCCAGCAGCTCTAGCGGATACCAAGAGACCCAGTACTTC,CASSSSGYQETQYF
.,.,TRBV5-1,TRBJ2-2,TGCGCCAGCAGCACCAGGGAGACCGGGGAGCTGTTTTTT,CASSTRETGELFF
TRBD1,.,TRBV29-1,TRBJ2-3,TGCAGCGGGGAGGACAGGGGGCGTTCAGATACGCAGTATTTT,CSGEDRGRSDTQYF
.,.,TRBV19,TRBJ2-1,TGTGCCACAAAACAGGGTCTCGAGGAGCAGTTCTTC,CATKQGLEEQFF
TRBD1,.,TRBV19,TRBJ2-1,TGTGCCAGTAGTAGGACCCTCGACAGGGGGCTAAACAATGAGCAGTTCTTC,CASSRTLDRGLNNEQFF
TRBD2,.,TRBV27,TRBJ2-3,TGTGCCAGCAGTCCTATAGCGGGAGGGCGGGAAGATACGCAGTATTTT,CASSPIAGGREDTQYF
.,.,TRBV5-6,TRBJ2-7,TGTGCCAGCAGCTCCCCCGGCGGGAACAACGAGCAGTACTTC,CASSSPGGNNEQYF
TRBD2,.,TRBV6-6,TRBJ2-5,TGTGCCAGCAGTGGCCCGGGGGGTCAAGAGACCCAGTACTTC,CASSGPGGQETQYF
.,.,TRBV28,TRBJ1-5,TGTGCCAGCAGTTTATGGATCCCGTCTCACCCTGGCGAAAATCAGCCCCAGCATTTT,CASSLWIPSHPGENQPQHF
TRBD1,.,TRBV5-6,TRBJ2-6,TGTGCCAGCAGCTTGGGAAAGGCAGGGGGATATGGGGCCAACGTCCTGACTTTC,CASSLGKAGGYGANVLTF
.,few,TRBV6-5,TRBJ1-1,TGTGCCAGCAGTCCCCTAGTAGGGGTTGGGGCTGAAGCTTTCTTT,CASSPLVGVGAEAFF
TRBD2,.,TRBV5-1,TRBJ2-5,TGCGCCAGCAGCTTGGCGGCTAGCGGGGGGGAGACCCAGTACTTC,CASSLAASGGETQYF